The 11 T cell receptor beta chains given below trace back to one sample, sequenced in a study of T cell responses to AZD1222 COVID-19 vaccine. The data were produced by immunoSEQ multiplex PCR, yet TCRdb's version contains in-frame clones alone and is incomplete. The sample shows under 150,000 clones, approximately 88% of them seen only once. Sequenced material: peripheral blood, taken 28 days after the second AZD1222 dose. Every receptor here comes from an adult who received the AZD1222 COVID-19 vaccine.

The V gene is TRBV11-2, the J gene TRBJ1-1; D gene unclear. The CDR3 covers 13 residues. The germline gives CDR1 SGHAT, CDR2 FQNNGV. The germline V and J ends were trimmed by 0 bases and 4 bases, with 6 bases remaining between them. The CDR3 loop reads CASSLELATEAFF. The CDR3 DNA is TGTGCCAGCAGCTTAGAGCTCGCCACTGAAGCTTTCTTT.

The chain uses TRBV28 and TRBJ2-7, with D unclear. The germline gives CDR1 MDHEN, CDR2 SYDVKM. CDR3 size: 12 residues. V lost 5 bases to trimming and J lost 6 bases, with 11 bases between them. DNA of the CDR3: TGTGCCAGCAGTGCGCAGGTGGTCGAGCAGTACTTC. It specifies CASSAQVVEQYF.

The chain joins TRBV12-3 or TRBV12-4 to TRBJ1-2, with TRBD1 identical over 8 bases. Trimming cost V 6 bases and J 8 bases; bases outside gene matches: 5. The CDR3 runs to 12 residues. For the CDR3, the DNA is TGTGCCAGCAGCGACAGGGGAACAGGCTACACCTTC. Amino acids: CASSDRGTGYTF.

The chain combines TRBV9 with TRBJ2-7; D is perhaps TRBD2 (5 bases). Germline CDR1 and CDR2: SGDLS and YYNGEE. V was shortened by 1 base and J by 1 base, with 9 bases between the two germline ends. The CDR3 spans 14 residues. CDR3 residues: CASSVSEGSYEQYF. DNA of the CDR3: TGTGCCAGCAGCGTATCCGAGGGATCCTACGAGCAGTACTTC. The full variable domain, completed using reference TRBV9 and TRBJ2-7, is DSGVTQTPKHLITATGQRVTLRCSPRSGDLSVYWYQQSLDQGLQFLIQYYNGEERAKGNILERFSAQQFPDLHSELNLSSLELGDSALYFCASSVSEGSYEQYFGPGTRLTVT.

The chain employs TRBV5-4 and TRBJ1-2, with 8 bases that match TRBD1. CDR3 length: 14 amino acids. The J segment lost 3 bases and the V segment lost 0 bases, leaving 1 base of the junction unmatched. In germline, CDR1 is SGHNT, CDR2 YYREEE (reference sequence). CDR3 in amino acids: CASSLVGQDYGYTF. The CDR3, as DNA: TGTGCCAGCAGCTTGGTGGGACAGGACTATGGCTACACCTTC.

The rearrangement links TRBV19 to TRBJ2-2, with D uncertain. Germline values: CDR1 LNHDA, CDR2 SQIVND (reference sequence). V lost 3 bases, J lost 8 bases, and 13 bases lay in between. This CDR3 region has 14 residues. The CDR3, as DNA: TGTGCCAGTAGTATCGCGGCCACTGGGGGGGAGCTGTTTTTT. Translation gives CASSIAATGGELFF. Looking up the rest from reference TRBV19 and TRBJ2-2 gives the full variable domain: DGGITQSPKYLFRKEGQNVTLSCEQNLNHDAMYWYRQDPGQGLRLIYYSQIVNDFQKGDIAEGYSVSREKKESFPLTVTSAQKNPTAFYLCASSIAATGGELFFGEGSRLTVL.

The chain uses TRBV12-5 and TRBJ1-2, with D possibly matching TRBD1 (5 bases). This CDR3 is 14 amino acids long. The V and J ends lost 2 bases and 2 bases respectively, with 9 bases between them. Germline CDR1 is LGHNT and CDR2 is FRNRAP. The CDR3 is CASGLTGANYGYTF. CDR3 DNA: TGTGCTAGTGGTTTGACAGGAGCCAACTATGGCTACACCTTC.

The chain has TRBV7-8 and TRBJ1-2; 7 bases are shared with TRBD1. CDR1 is SGHVS and CDR2 is FQNEAQ in the germline V gene. The V segment lost 5 bases and the J segment 2 bases; nucleotides outside the gene matches: 2. This CDR3 comprises 13 residues. The CDR3 is CASSQDRNYGYTF. CDR3 bases: TGTGCCAGCAGCCAGGACAGGAACTATGGCTACACCTTC. Looking up the rest from reference TRBV7-8 and TRBJ1-2 gives the full variable domain: GAGVSQSPRYKVAKRGQDVALRCDPISGHVSLFWYQQALGQGPEFLTYFQNEAQLDKSGLPSDRFFAERPEGSVSTLKIQRTQQEDSAVYLCASSQDRNYGYTFGSGTRLTVV.

About this clone itself: This specimen includes other DNA sequences encoding the same CDR3. The rearrangement uses TRBV7-2 and TRBJ1-2; D is unclear. This CDR3 has 13 residues. The V gene lost 1 base and the J gene lost 4 bases, with 7 bases spanning the gap. Germline V CDR1 and CDR2: SGHTA, FQGNSA. The CDR3 here is CASSLDGIYGYTF. CDR3 DNA sequence: TGTGCCAGCAGCTTAGATGGGATCTATGGCTACACCTTC.

The chain is built from TRBV12-3 or TRBV12-4 and TRBJ1-2; D is perhaps TRBD1 (6 bases). The CDR3 is 12 amino acids. V was shortened by 7 bases and J by 4 bases, with 10 bases between the two germline ends. The CDR3 loop reads CASTLTGYGYTF. The CDR3 nucleotides are TGTGCCAGCACCCTGACAGGCTATGGCTACACCTTC.

DNA of the CDR3: TGCGCCAGCAGTCGGACAGACCCATCTCAAGAGACCCAGTACTTC. Translating gives CASSRTDPSQETQYF. This chain joins TRBV5-1 and TRBJ2-5, with D possibly matching TRBD1 (6 bases). This CDR3 comprises 15 residues. Germline CDR1 and CDR2: SGHRS and YFSETQ. Trimming cost V 5 bases and J 2 bases, with 16 bases left between them.